This TCR beta chain was profiled in a study of long-term antiretroviral therapy in people with HIV. The overall study: Collection dates of the earliest samples fall about a decade before the 2015 immediate-ART recommendation.

Study observations and caveats: When set beside controls, HIV repertoires had CDR3 length ranges that were narrower. ART adherence, viral resistance and therapy changes went undocumented.

On this clone: Its antigen is unknown.

Version v3.0 of the immunoSEQ assay was performed at survey level. Sequencing was intended to reach roughly 35,000-50,000 T-cell genomes per sample. Assay: immunoSEQ multiplex PCR; the TCRdb copy retains only in-frame clones and omits some. The sample includes 14,000 or so clones, 70% to 85% of them seen just once. This TCR derives from a young man with HIV. The sample consisted of unsorted PBMCs, taken 0.4 years after starting antiretroviral therapy.

The CDR3 region is CASSYEGNQPQHF. CDR3 nucleotide sequence: TGTGCCAGCAGTTACGAGGGCAATCAGCCCCAGCATTTT. The V call is TRBV6-5, the J call TRBJ1-5; the D is unclear. The germline V and J ends were trimmed by 2 bases and 2 bases, with 4 bases remaining between them. Germline CDR1 MNHEY, CDR2 SVGAGI. This CDR3 has 13 amino acids.